This is a list of T cell receptor beta chains from one sample in a study of T cell changes during pregnancy in multiple sclerosis. The method was immunoSEQ multiplex PCR; TCRdb's version includes in-frame clones alone and lacks a portion of them. The sample gives around 37,000 clones, about nine tenths of which show up once; 26% is in the top ten. The specimen comprised CD8+ T cells from peripheral blood mononuclear cells, sampled before pregnancy. The receptors were sampled from a female donor with multiple sclerosis, enrolled in a pregnancy study. The CDR3 runs from the conserved cysteine through the conserved F or W.

V,J,CDR3
TRBV20-1,TRBJ2-7,CSAGPVHEQYF
TRBV28,TRBJ1-1,CASSFTLTGSTEAFF
TRBV19,TRBJ2-7,CASSVRDRGLDEQYF
TRBV7-3,TRBJ2-3,CASSSPESLGMDTQYF
TRBV7-9,TRBJ1-2,CASSRGWGREDGYTF
TRBV2,TRBJ2-1,CASSEGSGFLNNEQFF
TRBV5-4,TRBJ2-1,CASSSYNEQFF
TRBV5-5,TRBJ2-7,CASSFRETYEQYF
TRBV9,TRBJ2-1,CASSAGTRGNEQFF
TRBV5-1,TRBJ2-5,CASSWRDRAVETQYF
TRBV10-3,TRBJ2-3,CAISESPTPGDTQYF
TRBV5-6,TRBJ2-1,CASSYGTSSLEQFF
TRBV19,TRBJ1-5,CASSPRTELQQLPQHF
TRBV9,TRBJ1-3,CASSPGGPSGNTIYF
TRBV7-8,TRBJ2-5,CASSWRTGGRETQYF
TRBV27,TRBJ2-1,CASSPRRQGNEQFF
TRBV29-1,TRBJ2-6,CSVEVGPPYSGANVLTF
TRBV6-1,TRBJ1-4,CASSVTATGNVDEKLFF
TRBV19,TRBJ1-1,CASSISTGNTEAFF
TRBV27,TRBJ2-3,CASSLGTGGRAQYF
TRBV9,TRBJ2-1,CASSVVFDNEQFF
TRBV5-5,TRBJ1-2,CASSLEWAGPDGYTF
TRBV4-2,TRBJ2-1,CASSQSRTSISSYNEQFF
TRBV9,TRBJ2-7,CASSFDSGRAYEQYF
TRBV2,TRBJ1-2,CASRTGPGYTF
TRBV5-5,TRBJ2-7,CASSYRTSDYEQYF
TRBV28,TRBJ1-2,CASRIGGIVYGYTF
TRBV5-6,TRBJ1-1,CASSSGQGTRGAFF
TRBV27,TRBJ2-7,CASRQLAGGAYEQYF
TRBV5-1,TRBJ2-7,CASSLGTSWEQYF
TRBV5-1,TRBJ2-1,CASSLQGGNEQFF
TRBV29-1,TRBJ1-1,CSVEGRLNEAFF
TRBV13,TRBJ2-5,CASSFEGGPKTQYF
TRBV7-2,TRBJ2-7,CASSPSSGFYPYEQYF
TRBV6-1,TRBJ1-4,CASSEARGPSNEKLFF
TRBV28,TRBJ2-1,CASSLVYSYNEQFF
TRBV9,TRBJ2-7,CASSVARVGTEQYF
TRBV5-6,TRBJ1-3,CASSLGVISGNTIYF
TRBV7-9,TRBJ2-2,CASSYRGSGTGELFF
TRBV2,TRBJ1-2,CASSGGQGRRKNGYTF
TRBV4-2,TRBJ2-3,CASSHKGGRDTDTQYF
TRBV6-5,TRBJ2-5,CASTLGGSAETQYF
TRBV9,TRBJ1-1,CASSGWPDRLNTEAFF
TRBV5-5,TRBJ2-7,CASSLDPGKVHPYEQYF
TRBV30,TRBJ2-7,CAWSVHPGGSEQYF
TRBV6-4,TRBJ2-5,CASRAGRNQETQYF
TRBV7-9,TRBJ2-1,CASSFQPGTLYNEQFF
TRBV7-9,TRBJ2-6,CASSFSPGSGANVLTF
TRBV5-6,TRBJ2-7,CASSPRQGSYEQYF
TRBV5-1,TRBJ1-1,CASSLTGVNTEAFF
TRBV7-6,TRBJ2-2,CASSRGGPTGELFF
TRBV27,TRBJ1-1,CASSFSQGSWNTEAFF
TRBV13,TRBJ2-7,CASSFGRLSYEQYF